Below, 2 T cell receptor beta chains from the same sample are listed, as sequenced in a study of T cells in Graves' hyperthyroidism and ophthalmopathy. Amplification of TCR beta CDR3 regions was performed using RNA transcripts as template. The HTBI primer set served for first-round RT-PCR of the TCR CDR3. TCRdb reprocessed the multiplex PCR reads via MiXCR and lists one record per CDR3 protein. The sample contains around 660,000 distinct CDR3 sequences, 45% of which appear only once. Sequenced material: peripheral blood or thyroid tissue (not recorded which). Source of these receptors: an adult man with Graves' disease, either hyperthyroidism or ophthalmopathy (not recorded which).

This clonotype was seen a few times. The V call is TRBV5-1, the J call TRBJ1-1; tentative D call: TRBD1 (5 bases). CDR1 is SGHRS, CDR2 YFSETQ, per germline. V lost 5 bases and J 5 bases, leaving 13 bases between the germline ends. The CDR3 runs to 13 residues. CDR3 DNA: TGCGCCAGCAGTATTGGCGGGGGAACTGAAGCTTTCTTT. Protein sequence: CASSIGGGTEAFF.

Points on this clonotype: This may be a read error, as it is one base from a much larger clone. The chain employs TRBV7-2 and TRBJ1-3, with no clear D. Germline assignment: CDR1 SGHTA and CDR2 FQGNSA. The V and J ends lost 5 bases and 0 bases respectively, with 11 bases between them. The CDR3 is 15 residues long. For the CDR3, the DNA is TGTGCCAGCAGCCATGAACTTGTCTCTGGAAACACCATATATTTT. This encodes CASSHELVSGNTIYF. Combining the CDR3 with reference TRBV7-2 and TRBJ1-3 gives the whole variable domain GAGVSQSPSNKVTEKGKDVELRCDPISGHTALYWYRQSLGQGLEFLIYFQGNSAPDKSGLPSDRFSAERTGGSVSTLTIQRTQQEDSAVYLCASSHELVSGNTIYFGEGSWLTVV.